This T cell receptor beta chain stems from a study of blood T cell repertoires in COVID-19. Study background: Both acute and convalescent COVID-19 samples were obtained from the United States, Italy and Spain. PBMCs, B-cell-depleted T cells, or T cells provided the cDNA or gDNA that made up the material.

Source study methods: Estimation of nucleated cell counts was performed using reference gene primer amplification. The protocol was immunoSEQ multiplex PCR, while the TCRdb copy is restricted to in-frame clones and leaves out a portion. V, J and clone size derive from that table, while D and trimming were established from the DNA sequence. Among 150,000 to 200,000 clones, around 93% were seen once, and the ten largest hold 3.5% to 5%. The receptor comes from a woman in her forties or fifties with acute or convalescent COVID-19. The sample comprised peripheral blood.

CDR3 sequence: CASSPIQGLNEKLFF. CDR3 in DNA: TGTGCCAGCAGCCCCATACAGGGCCTTAATGAAAAACTGTTTTTT. This chain joins TRBV28 and TRBJ1-4; D might be TRBD1 (6 bases). Germline V lookup: CDR1 MDHEN, CDR2 SYDVKM. The V end was cut by 6 bases, the J end by 4 bases, with 15 bases between. The CDR3 covers 15 residues.